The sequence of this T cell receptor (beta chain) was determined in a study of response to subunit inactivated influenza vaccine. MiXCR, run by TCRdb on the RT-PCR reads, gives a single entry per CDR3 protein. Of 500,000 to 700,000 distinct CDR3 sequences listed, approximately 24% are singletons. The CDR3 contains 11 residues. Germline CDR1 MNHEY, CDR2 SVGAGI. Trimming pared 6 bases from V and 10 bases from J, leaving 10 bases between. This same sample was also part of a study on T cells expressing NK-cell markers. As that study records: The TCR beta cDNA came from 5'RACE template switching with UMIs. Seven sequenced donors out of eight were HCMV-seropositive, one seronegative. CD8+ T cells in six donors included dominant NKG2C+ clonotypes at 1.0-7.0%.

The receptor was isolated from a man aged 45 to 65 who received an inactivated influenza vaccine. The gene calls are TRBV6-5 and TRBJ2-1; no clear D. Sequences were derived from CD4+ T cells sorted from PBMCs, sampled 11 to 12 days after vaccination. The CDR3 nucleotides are TGTGCCAGCAGGGGCCTCGGGGAGCAGTTCTTC. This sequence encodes CASRGLGEQFF.